The next 2 T cell receptor beta chains were all read from a single sample in a study of shared clonotypes between healthy human individuals. Measured with immunoSEQ multiplex PCR; TCRdb has only the in-frame clones, and not every one. The profile shows around 550,000 clones, roughly 95% of them singletons. The sequenced sample was naive CD4+ T cells sorted from blood. As to subset: CD45RA+ positively selected. The origin of the receptors is a woman between 25 and 40 years old in good health.

The V call is TRBV7-3, the J call TRBJ2-1; 10 nucleotides align to TRBD2. V shed 5 bases and J 4 bases; nucleotides not matched to a gene: 5. This CDR3 is built from 15 residues. The germline CDR1 and CDR2 sequences are SGHTA and FQGTGA. Here the CDR3 DNA reads TGTGCCAGCAGCCCTACTAGCGGGGATTACAATGAGCAGTTCTTC. It is translated as CASSPTSGDYNEQFF. Combining the CDR3 with reference TRBV7-3 and TRBJ2-1 gives the whole variable domain GAGVSQTPSNKVTEKGKYVELRCDPISGHTALYWYRQSLGQGPEFLIYFQGTGAADDSGLPNDRFFAVRPEGSVSTLKIQRTERGDSAVYLCASSPTSGDYNEQFFGPGTRLTVL.

This chain uses TRBV6-5 with TRBJ2-5; D unresolved. Trimming shortened V by 0 bases and J by 2 bases, and 10 bases separated the two germline ends. The CDR3 sequence is 15 residues long. Germline V gene sequence: CDR1 MNHEY, CDR2 SVGAGI. The DNA for the CDR3 is TGTGCCAGCAGTTACTCGTATGGCGATCAAGAGACCCAGTACTTC. It translates to CASSYSYGDQETQYF.